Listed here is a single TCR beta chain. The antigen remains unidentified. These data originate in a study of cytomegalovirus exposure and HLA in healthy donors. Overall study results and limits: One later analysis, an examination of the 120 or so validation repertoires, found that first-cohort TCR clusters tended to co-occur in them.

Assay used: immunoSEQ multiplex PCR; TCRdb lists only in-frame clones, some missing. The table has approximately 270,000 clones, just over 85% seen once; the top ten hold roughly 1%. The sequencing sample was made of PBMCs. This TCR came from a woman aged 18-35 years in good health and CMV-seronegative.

As DNA, the CDR3 is TGTGCCTTCAGGGGGCGAGGCTCCTACGAGCAGTACTTC. Protein product: CAFRGRGSYEQYF. The chain recombines TRBV30 with TRBJ2-7; 8 nucleotides align to TRBD1. This CDR3 contains 13 residues. CDR1 is GTSNPN and CDR2 is SVGIG in the germline V gene (reference sequence). J gave up 0 bases and V 7 bases, and 5 bases lay outside the gene matches.